This T cell receptor (beta chain) was sequenced during a study of human T cells and chemical hapten exposure (dated by TCRdb to the early 2020s). About the investigation overall: For sensitization, 2% DPC in acetone was applied to a 2 cm by 2 cm area of upper inner arm skin. Under 30 alopecia patients gave blood for TCR sequencing at one to four time points (pre-sensitization, 2, 6 and 24 weeks). Patch testing was done on the upper back using Finn chambers containing 0.01% DPC, and results were scored after 6 days according to International Contact Dermatitis Research Group standards. Patients additionally received weekly therapeutic DPC doses to the scalp throughout the approximately 24-week study period. Peripheral blood TCR repertoire changes were tracked in vivo in alopecia patients during primary and secondary sensitization to the hapten diphenylcyclopropenone (DPC). Blood samples were taken from patients before sensitization (week 0) and at 2, 6 and about 24 weeks after DPC sensitization. Libraries were pooled for sequencing, and variation in per-sample TCR yields was attributed mainly to small differences in library volumes within the pool. Alopecia areata with under or over 50% scalp involvement, alopecia totalis and alopecia universalis were represented in the patient cohort, which was mostly female.

The germline V gene encodes CDR1 MNHEY and CDR2 SMNVEV (reference sequence). The CDR3 holds 17 amino acids from the cysteine to the phenylalanine. Only the CDR3 DNA is retained, 51 bases long and in frame from the first base. V was cut back by 3 bases and J by 5 bases, leaving a gap of 22 bases between them. Library method: RACE. Sequencing was performed on a NextSeq 500. During library preparation, unique molecular identifiers were attached to individual cDNA molecules so that TCRs could be counted quantitatively and reproducibly. Both TCR alpha and TCR beta chains were sequenced from each blood RNA sample. As for the original processing: Samples had a median of 95,638 TCRs, with a range from roughly 23,224 to 750,000. The Decombinator software suite was used to annotate the V, J and CDR3 of the TCR reads. Every sample was subsampled to the same number of TCRs (28,000) for the PS versus PT1 abundance plots. Expanded TCRs were defined as absent before sensitization and observed at least eight times at the 2-week time point. TCRdb trimmed public reads at Q25 via fastp, called clones via MiXCR and kept in-frame beta chains. For every CDR3 protein sequence, its rows merge into one entry that carries the most common genes and DNA. It is TCRdb's table, rather than the study itself, that gives the V and J calls and clone size. In all, the sample holds 280,000 or so distinct CDR3 sequences, and approximately 7.5% of those were seen once. In total, the top ten clones hold 0.9% to 1.5% of the sample.

The intended sense of this specimen's time point label: pre-sensitization, week 0. The treatment or condition label on this specimen signifies: therapeutic diphenylcyclopropenone sensitization with weekly scalp DPC. Blood at each patch-test visit was drawn before the patch test was applied. To be eligible, patients had to be aged 18 to 70, diagnosed with alopecia and judged suitable for DPC therapy, while pregnant patients were excluded. Total RNA was isolated from unfractionated whole blood collected in Tempus Blood RNA tubes. At least ten counts were recorded for this clonotype. It has no known antigen specificity. Base quality data are lacking; no much larger clone is found one base away. What the work shows at the level of the full study, not this receptor alone: Expanded TCRs formed significantly more large CDR3 similarity clusters than pre-sensitization or healthy control sets, consistent with antigen-driven responses. DPC sensitization did not change how many TCRs were above 1 in 1000 frequency, and no evidence was found of alterations in global repertoire structure. Repeated subsampling changed both the strength of the expansion versus patch-test correlation and the threshold at which the correlation became significant. Patch test score was positively correlated with the number of PT1 expanded TCRs, with significance at thresholds 8, 16 and 32 but not at 4. Because every patient had alopecia, a presumed autoimmune disease, the patients' immune response might differ from that of healthy individuals.

This clonotype originated in a man aged 18-30 years with alopecia areata. Some clones in this sample may be carry-over from other donors' samples. The sequencing here drew on whole blood, taken in connection with sensitization to the hapten diphenylcyclopropenone (DPC). In this chain, TRBV27 is recombined with TRBJ2-5, and perhaps TRBD1 as D gene, on 6 matching bases. The DNA sequence follows: TGTGCCAGCAGTTTTGGGGCAGGGGCGGCTATTAGGGAGACCCAGTACTTC. Translated, it reads CASSFGAGAAIRETQYF.